A selection of T cell receptor beta chains follows, all from one sample in a study of human T cells and chemical hapten exposure. TCRdb reprocessed the RACE reads with MiXCR, giving one entry per CDR3 protein. Of over 70,000 distinct CDR3 sequences listed, roughly 12% are singletons. The sample was whole blood, taken in connection with sensitization to the hapten diphenylcyclopropenone (DPC). These receptors all stem from a man younger than 35 with alopecia areata. Some clones in this sample may be carry-over from other donors' samples. Each CDR3 is given with its conserved first and last residue. D genes are given only for firm matches. A clone size is listed for some rows: how often the clone was seen (once, few, many), or a class if it is expanded.

abundance: many; j_gene: TRBJ2-7; v_gene: TRBV5-6; d_gene: -; CDR3nt: TGTGCCAGCAGCCGACAGGTTTTCTCCTACGAGCAGTACTTC; CDR3aa: CASSRQVFSYEQYF
abundance: few; j_gene: TRBJ1-1; v_gene: TRBV10-3; d_gene: -; CDR3nt: TGTGCCATCAGTGACACAGGGAGCACTGAAGCTTTCTTT; CDR3aa: CAISDTGSTEAFF
abundance: many; j_gene: TRBJ2-3; v_gene: TRBV11-2; d_gene: -; CDR3nt: TGTGCCAGCAGCTTAGCGGGGGCCACAGATACGCAGTATTTT; CDR3aa: CASSLAGATDTQYF
abundance: -; j_gene: TRBJ1-5; v_gene: TRBV19; d_gene: -; CDR3nt: TGTGCCAGTAGTAGAAACGGGGCCGACTTAAATCAGCCCCAGCATTTT; CDR3aa: CASSRNGADLNQPQHF
abundance: -; j_gene: TRBJ1-1; v_gene: TRBV7-3; d_gene: -; CDR3nt: TGTGCCAGCAGCTTAAGGCCGGACTTGAACACTGAAGCTTTCTTT; CDR3aa: CASSLRPDLNTEAFF
abundance: -; j_gene: TRBJ2-7; v_gene: TRBV11-2; d_gene: TRBD2; CDR3nt: TGTGCCAGCAGCTTGCGGGGGGCTGTCGACGAGCAGTACTTC; CDR3aa: CASSLRGAVDEQYF
abundance: many; j_gene: TRBJ2-3; v_gene: TRBV1; d_gene: -; CDR3nt: TGCACCAGCAGCCAAGATCGTCGACCGACTGACACAGATACGCAGTATTTT; CDR3aa: CTSSQDRRPTDTDTQYF
abundance: -; j_gene: TRBJ2-2; v_gene: TRBV14; d_gene: -; CDR3nt: TGTGCCAGCAGCAGATCGACCAGGGAGCTGTTTTTT; CDR3aa: CASSRSTRELFF
abundance: many; j_gene: TRBJ1-2; v_gene: TRBV7-9; d_gene: -; CDR3nt: TGTGCCAGCAGCTCTATCCTACCGGACTATGGCTACACCTTC; CDR3aa: CASSSILPDYGYTF
abundance: many; j_gene: TRBJ1-3; v_gene: TRBV18; d_gene: -; CDR3nt: TGTGCCAGCTCACCACCAGCTGGGGGCTCGAGGGGAAACACCATATATTTT; CDR3aa: CASSPPAGGSRGNTIYF
abundance: few; j_gene: TRBJ1-6; v_gene: TRBV3-1; d_gene: -; CDR3nt: TGTGCCAGCAGCCAAGGAATCTGGACAGTTAATTCACCCCTCCACTTT; CDR3aa: CASSQGIWTVNSPLHF
abundance: few; j_gene: TRBJ2-1; v_gene: TRBV4-1; d_gene: -; CDR3nt: TGCGCCAGCAGCCAAGTAACTCTCATTTCAAGTGAGCAGTTCTTC; CDR3aa: CASSQVTLISSEQFF
abundance: -; j_gene: TRBJ2-7; v_gene: TRBV19; d_gene: TRBD1; CDR3nt: TGTGCCAGCCGAATCCGGGACAGGGCTTCCTACGAGCAGTACTTC; CDR3aa: CASRIRDRASYEQYF
abundance: -; j_gene: TRBJ1-1; v_gene: TRBV3-1; d_gene: TRBD1; CDR3nt: TGTGCCAGCAGCCAAGAGGGACAGAGATTGCTCACTGAAGCTTTCTTT; CDR3aa: CASSQEGQRLLTEAFF
abundance: -; j_gene: TRBJ2-1; v_gene: TRBV20-1; d_gene: -; CDR3nt: TGCAGTGCTAGATCTTACCTCAGGGGGGAGTTCTTC; CDR3aa: CSARSYLRGEFF
abundance: -; j_gene: TRBJ2-7; v_gene: TRBV19; d_gene: -; CDR3nt: TGTGCCAGTAGTATACACAGGGCACCCTCCTACGAGCAGTACTTC; CDR3aa: CASSIHRAPSYEQYF
abundance: few; j_gene: TRBJ2-1; v_gene: TRBV11-2; d_gene: -; CDR3nt: TGTGCCAGCAGCCGGGGCATTGAGCAGTTCTTC; CDR3aa: CASSRGIEQFF
abundance: few; j_gene: TRBJ2-7; v_gene: TRBV4-3; d_gene: -; CDR3nt: TGCGCCAGCAGCCAAGTGGGGCACTACGAGCAGTACTTC; CDR3aa: CASSQVGHYEQYF
abundance: few; j_gene: TRBJ2-6; v_gene: TRBV10-3; d_gene: -; CDR3nt: TGTGCCATCAGTTGGGGCTCCACATACTCTGGGGCCAACGTCCTGACTTTC; CDR3aa: CAISWGSTYSGANVLTF
abundance: many; j_gene: TRBJ2-1; v_gene: TRBV29-1; d_gene: TRBD1; CDR3nt: TGCATCACTAGGACAGGGGGCGACTACAATGAGCAGTTCTTC; CDR3aa: CITRTGGDYNEQFF
abundance: many; j_gene: TRBJ2-6; v_gene: TRBV6-2/TRBV6-3; d_gene: TRBD1; CDR3nt: TGTGCCAGCAGGCTCCATCAGGGGGCGCAAGGGGCCAACGTCCTGACTTTC; CDR3aa: CASRLHQGAQGANVLTF
abundance: few; j_gene: TRBJ2-7; v_gene: TRBV7-8; d_gene: -; CDR3nt: TGTGCCAGCAGCCCAACCGCGACAGGCCGAAGCTCCTACGAGCAGTACTTC; CDR3aa: CASSPTATGRSSYEQYF
abundance: many; j_gene: TRBJ2-7; v_gene: TRBV7-3; d_gene: -; CDR3nt: TGTGCCAGCAGCTCCGACGGAACCTTCAGTACCTACGAGCAGTACTTC; CDR3aa: CASSSDGTFSTYEQYF
abundance: few; j_gene: TRBJ2-3; v_gene: TRBV3-1; d_gene: TRBD2; CDR3nt: TGTGCCAGCAGTCGAGTTTCTCTAGCGGGGGTAGGAGATACGCAGTATTTT; CDR3aa: CASSRVSLAGVGDTQYF
abundance: many; j_gene: TRBJ2-7; v_gene: TRBV21-1; d_gene: -; CDR3nt: TGTGCCAGCAGCACGAGGACGGGTAAAGAAGAGCAGTACTTC; CDR3aa: CASSTRTGKEEQYF
abundance: many; j_gene: TRBJ1-2; v_gene: TRBV11-2; d_gene: -; CDR3nt: TGTGCCAGCAGCTTTGGGGGGCGTCGGTATGGCTACACCTTC; CDR3aa: CASSFGGRRYGYTF
abundance: few; j_gene: TRBJ1-6; v_gene: TRBV6-6; d_gene: -; CDR3nt: TGTGCCAGCAAGGGCAGCTCCTATAATTCACCCCTCCACTTT; CDR3aa: CASKGSSYNSPLHF
abundance: few; j_gene: TRBJ2-3; v_gene: TRBV5-5; d_gene: TRBD1; CDR3nt: TGTGCCAGCAGCTTTGGGGGACAGATCACAGATACGCAGTATTTT; CDR3aa: CASSFGGQITDTQYF
abundance: -; j_gene: TRBJ2-2; v_gene: TRBV10-3; d_gene: -; CDR3nt: TGTGCCACCAGGGGCGGGGAGCTGTTTTTT; CDR3aa: CATRGGELFF
abundance: few; j_gene: TRBJ1-2; v_gene: TRBV7-2; d_gene: -; CDR3nt: TGTGCCAGCAGCTTAGAGGGGTCTGGACTCTTCATCGCGAACTTC; CDR3aa: CASSLEGSGLFIANF
abundance: -; j_gene: TRBJ2-7; v_gene: TRBV12-3/TRBV12-4; d_gene: TRBD1; CDR3nt: TGTGCCAGCAGTCCCGGGACAGGGATGTACGAGCAGTACTTC; CDR3aa: CASSPGTGMYEQYF
abundance: few; j_gene: TRBJ2-7; v_gene: TRBV20-1; d_gene: TRBD1; CDR3nt: TGCAGTGCTCCCCGGACAGGGGGCGAGGTCTACGAGCAGTACTTC; CDR3aa: CSAPRTGGEVYEQYF
abundance: few; j_gene: TRBJ2-5; v_gene: TRBV29-1; d_gene: -; CDR3nt: TGCAGCGCTTTCCGGTCGGGAGAGACCCAGTACTTC; CDR3aa: CSAFRSGETQYF